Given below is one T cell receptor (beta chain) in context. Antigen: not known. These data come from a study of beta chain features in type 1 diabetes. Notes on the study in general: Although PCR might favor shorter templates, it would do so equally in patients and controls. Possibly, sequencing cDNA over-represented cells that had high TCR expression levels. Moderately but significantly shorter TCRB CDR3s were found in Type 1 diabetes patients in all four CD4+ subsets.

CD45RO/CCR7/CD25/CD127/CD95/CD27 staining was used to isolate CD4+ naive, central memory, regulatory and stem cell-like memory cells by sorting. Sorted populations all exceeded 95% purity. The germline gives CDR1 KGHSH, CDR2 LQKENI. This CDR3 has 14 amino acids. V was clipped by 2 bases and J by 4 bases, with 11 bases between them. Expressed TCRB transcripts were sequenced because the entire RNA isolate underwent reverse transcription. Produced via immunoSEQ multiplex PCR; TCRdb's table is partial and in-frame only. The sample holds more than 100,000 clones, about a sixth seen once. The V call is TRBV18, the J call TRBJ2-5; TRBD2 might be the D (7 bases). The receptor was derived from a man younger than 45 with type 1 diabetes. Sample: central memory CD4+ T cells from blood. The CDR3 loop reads CASSPRGGGETQYF. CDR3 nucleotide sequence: TGTGCCAGCTCACCAAGGGGGGGAGGAGAGACCCAGTACTTC.